Sequencing of this T cell receptor beta chain was carried out in a study of blood T cell repertoires in COVID-19 (dated by TCRdb to the early 2020s). Some background on the complete study: Samples covering the acute and convalescent phases of COVID-19 were provided by collaborators in the United States, Italy and Spain. The dataset comprised deeply sampled blood TCRbeta repertoires from subjects exposed to, actively infected with, or recovered from COVID-19. The sample metadata nearly always contained a de-identified subject ID, COVID-19 status, age in years and sex. The samples were drawn from the first 160 participants of the ongoing ImmuneRACE study and from about 1,200 subjects provided by 6 global collaborators. The material from the prospective study consisted of cDNA or gDNA derived from T cells, B-cell-depleted T cells, or PBMCs. The repertoires were released in a freely available public database meant as a resource for research on the immune response to SARS-CoV-2. Where available, HLA class I and class II types were taken from metadata supplied by the sample provider and were not determined by assay-based typing.

Study-level results and caveats: How much clinical and demographic metadata was included differed by source and by participant, and the metadata was provided uncurated.

In the prospective study, participants were roughly 18 to 100 years old, resided in 24 geographic areas of the United States, and were enrolled through a virtual design. To assign participants to cohorts, the prospective study relied on clinical history that participants themselves reported in a screening survey and a study questionnaire. A participant counted as exposed if, within 2 weeks of entering the study, that participant had been in contact with someone who had a PCR-confirmed or clinician-diagnosed COVID-19 case. Mobile phlebotomists in the prospective study collected whole blood, serum and a nasopharyngeal or oropharyngeal swab from every participant. Participants in the prospective study had the option to provide additional blood draws and questionnaires over a 2-month period. Before DNA extraction, blood samples from the prospective study were shipped at room temperature or frozen.

TCRbeta CDR3 regions were amplified from genomic DNA by means of the immunoSEQ Assay, a bias-controlled multiplex PCR. The paper's data handling went like this. The number of nucleated cells in each sample was estimated from the amplification of reference gene primers within the assay. Sequence reads were collapsed and filtered to measure the absolute abundance of every unique TCRbeta CDR3 rearrangement. For each sample, productive Simpson clonality was calculated by taking the square root of Simpson's diversity index across productive rearrangements. Entries here come from immuneACCESS through TCRdb and include only in-frame sequences with V and J called. Some clones fail to appear in such tables; in the studies checked, an unresolved V gene covers under half of the shortfall, and the cause of the remainder is unknown. The V and J calls and the clone size are those of that table, but D and trimming were determined from the DNA. This sample comprises some 300,000 clones, roughly 86% of them detected only once. The ten largest clones represent roughly 2.9% of the sample.

Reading the germline V gene (reference sequence) gives CDR1 LNHDA and CDR2 SQIVND. CDR3 length: 16 amino acids, cysteine to phenylalanine. The entry retains the CDR3 DNA only, 48 bases that are in frame from base 1. At the junction V is shortened by 3 bases and J by 0 bases, with 12 bases in between. As concerns this clone: The clone's antigen remains unknown. There are no base qualities to consult, and no much larger clone falls within one base.

The V and J genes are TRBV19 and TRBJ1-5, with a weak D call of TRBD1 (5 bases match). The origin of this receptor is a woman in her forties or fifties who had been exposed to COVID-19. Source material: PBMCs or T cells enriched from blood (not recorded which). This receptor carries the CDR3 CASSISYGHSNQPQHF. The DNA sequence reads TGTGCCAGTAGTATTTCCTACGGACATAGCAATCAGCCCCAGCATTTT.